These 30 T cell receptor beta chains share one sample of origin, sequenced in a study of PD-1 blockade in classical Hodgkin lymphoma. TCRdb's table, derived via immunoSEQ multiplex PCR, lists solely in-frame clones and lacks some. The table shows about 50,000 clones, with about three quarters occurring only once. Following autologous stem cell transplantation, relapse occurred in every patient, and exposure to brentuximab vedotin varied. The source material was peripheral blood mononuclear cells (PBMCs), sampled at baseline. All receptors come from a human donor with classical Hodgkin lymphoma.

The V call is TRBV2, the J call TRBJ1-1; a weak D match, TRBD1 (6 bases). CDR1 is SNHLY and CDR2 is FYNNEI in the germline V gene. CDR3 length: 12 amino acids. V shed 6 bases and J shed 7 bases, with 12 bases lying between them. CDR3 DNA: TGTGCCAGCAGATGGACAGCGGGTGAAGCTTTCTTT. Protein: CASRWTAGEAFF.

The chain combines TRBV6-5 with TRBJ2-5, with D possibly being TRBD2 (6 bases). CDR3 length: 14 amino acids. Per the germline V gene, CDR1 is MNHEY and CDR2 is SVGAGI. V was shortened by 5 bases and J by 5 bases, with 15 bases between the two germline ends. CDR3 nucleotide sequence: TGTGCCAGCAGTCTATTACGGGAGTCGGAGACCCAGTACTTC. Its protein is CASSLLRESETQYF.

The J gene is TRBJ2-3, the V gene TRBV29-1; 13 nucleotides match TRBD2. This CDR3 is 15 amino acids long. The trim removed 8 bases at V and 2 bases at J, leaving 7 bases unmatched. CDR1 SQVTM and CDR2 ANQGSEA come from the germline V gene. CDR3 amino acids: CSFRTSGGSTDTQYF. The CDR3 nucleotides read TGCAGCTTTCGGACTAGCGGGGGCTCCACAGATACGCAGTATTTT.

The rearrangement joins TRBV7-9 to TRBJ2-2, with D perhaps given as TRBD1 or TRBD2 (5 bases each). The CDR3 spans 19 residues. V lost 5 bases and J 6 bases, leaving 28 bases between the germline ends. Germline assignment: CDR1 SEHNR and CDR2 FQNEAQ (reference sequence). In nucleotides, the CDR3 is TGTGCCAGCAGCCTACCTGTCCTGGCAGGGCTAGCTGATCCCGGGGAGCTGTTTTTT. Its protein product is CASSLPVLAGLADPGELFF.

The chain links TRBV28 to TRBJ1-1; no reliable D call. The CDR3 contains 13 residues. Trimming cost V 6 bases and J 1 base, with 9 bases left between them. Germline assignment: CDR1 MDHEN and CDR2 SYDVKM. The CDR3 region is CASRGLGNTEAFF. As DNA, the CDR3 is TGTGCCAGCAGGGGCCTGGGGAACACTGAAGCTTTCTTT.

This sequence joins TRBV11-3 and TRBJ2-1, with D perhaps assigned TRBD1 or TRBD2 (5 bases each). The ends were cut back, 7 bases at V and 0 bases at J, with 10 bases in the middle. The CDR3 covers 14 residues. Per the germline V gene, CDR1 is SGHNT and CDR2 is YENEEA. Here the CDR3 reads CASTGRGSYNEQFF. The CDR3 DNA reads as TGTGCCAGCACGGGGCGCGGCTCCTACAATGAGCAGTTCTTC.

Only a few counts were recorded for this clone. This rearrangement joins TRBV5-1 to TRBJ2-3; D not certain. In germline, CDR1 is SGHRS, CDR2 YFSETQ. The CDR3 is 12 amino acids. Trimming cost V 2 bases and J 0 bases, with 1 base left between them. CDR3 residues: CASSFSTDTQYF. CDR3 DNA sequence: TGCGCCAGCAGCTTTAGCACAGATACGCAGTATTTT.

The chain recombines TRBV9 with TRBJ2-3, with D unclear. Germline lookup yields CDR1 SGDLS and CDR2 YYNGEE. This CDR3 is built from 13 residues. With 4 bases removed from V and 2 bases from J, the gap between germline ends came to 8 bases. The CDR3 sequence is CASSPDDTDTQYF. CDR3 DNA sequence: TGTGCCAGCAGCCCTGACGACACAGATACGCAGTATTTT.

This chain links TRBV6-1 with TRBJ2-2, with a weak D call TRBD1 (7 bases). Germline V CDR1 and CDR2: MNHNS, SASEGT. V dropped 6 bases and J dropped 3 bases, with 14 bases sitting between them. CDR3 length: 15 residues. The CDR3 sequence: CASRFAGQYTGELFF. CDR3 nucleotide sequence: TGTGCCAGCAGGTTTGCGGGACAGTACACCGGGGAGCTGTTTTTT.

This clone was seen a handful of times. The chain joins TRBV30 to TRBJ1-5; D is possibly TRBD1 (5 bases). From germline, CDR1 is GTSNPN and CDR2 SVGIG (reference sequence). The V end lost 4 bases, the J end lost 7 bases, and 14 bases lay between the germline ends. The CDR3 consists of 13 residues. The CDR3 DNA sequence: TGTGCCTGGAATCGGGAGGCAGGGCAGCCCCAGCATTTT. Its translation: CAWNREAGQPQHF.

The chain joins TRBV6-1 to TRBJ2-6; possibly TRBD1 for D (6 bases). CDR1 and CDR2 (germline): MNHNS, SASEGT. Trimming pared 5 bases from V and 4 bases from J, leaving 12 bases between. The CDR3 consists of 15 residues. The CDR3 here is CASSIQGYGANVLTF. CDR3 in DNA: TGTGCCAGCAGTATCCAGGGGTACGGGGCCAACGTCCTGACTTTC.

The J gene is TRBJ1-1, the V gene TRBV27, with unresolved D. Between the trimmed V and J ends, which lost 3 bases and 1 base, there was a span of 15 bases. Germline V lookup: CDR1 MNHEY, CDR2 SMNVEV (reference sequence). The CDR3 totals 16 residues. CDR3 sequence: CASSLIAGGWNTEAFF. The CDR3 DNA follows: TGTGCCAGCAGTTTGATAGCGGGCGGTTGGAACACTGAAGCTTTCTTT.

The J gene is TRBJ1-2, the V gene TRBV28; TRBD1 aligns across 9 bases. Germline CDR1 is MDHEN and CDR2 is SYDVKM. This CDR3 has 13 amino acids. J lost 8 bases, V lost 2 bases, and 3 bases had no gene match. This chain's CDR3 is CASSLRTGEGYTF. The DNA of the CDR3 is TGTGCCAGCAGTTTACGGACAGGGGAAGGCTACACCTTC.

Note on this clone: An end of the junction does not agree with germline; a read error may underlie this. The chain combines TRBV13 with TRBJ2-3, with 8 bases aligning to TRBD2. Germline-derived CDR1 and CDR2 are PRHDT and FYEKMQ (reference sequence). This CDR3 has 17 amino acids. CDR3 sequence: CASSSRGREGNTNTQYF. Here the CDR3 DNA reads TGTGCCAGCAGCTCCCGAGGACGGGAGGGGAACACAAATACGCAGTATTTT.

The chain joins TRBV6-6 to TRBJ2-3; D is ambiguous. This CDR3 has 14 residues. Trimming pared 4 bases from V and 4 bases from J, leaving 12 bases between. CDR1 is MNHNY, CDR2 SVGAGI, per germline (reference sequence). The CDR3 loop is CASSFGREADTQYF. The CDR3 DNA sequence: TGTGCCAGCAGTTTCGGACGAGAGGCAGATACGCAGTATTTT.

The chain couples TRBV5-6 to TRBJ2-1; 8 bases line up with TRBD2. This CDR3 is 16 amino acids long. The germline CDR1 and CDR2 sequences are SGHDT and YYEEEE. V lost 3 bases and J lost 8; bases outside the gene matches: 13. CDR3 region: CASSSLGRGAVDEQFF. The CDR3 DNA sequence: TGTGCCAGCAGCTCCCTTGGGCGGGGGGCCGTCGATGAGCAGTTCTTC.

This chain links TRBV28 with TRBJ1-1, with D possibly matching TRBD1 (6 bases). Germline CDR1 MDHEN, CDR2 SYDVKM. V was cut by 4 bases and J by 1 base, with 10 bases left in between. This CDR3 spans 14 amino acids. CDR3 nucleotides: TGTGCCAGCAGTTCTGGGACACCGAACACTGAAGCTTTCTTT. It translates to CASSSGTPNTEAFF.

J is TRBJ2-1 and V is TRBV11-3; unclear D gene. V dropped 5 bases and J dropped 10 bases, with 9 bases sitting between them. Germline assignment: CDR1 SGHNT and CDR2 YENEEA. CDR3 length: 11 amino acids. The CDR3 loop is CASSPGREQFF. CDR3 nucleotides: TGTGCCAGCAGCCCCGGTCGAGAGCAGTTCTTC.

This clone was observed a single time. CDR3 sequence: CASSVDYSNGEKLFF. The DNA for the CDR3 is TGTGCCAGCAGCGTAGATTACAGCAATGGGGAAAAACTGTTTTTT. J is TRBJ1-4 and V is TRBV9; no clear D. Per germline, CDR1 SGDLS and CDR2 YYNGEE. The CDR3 extends over 15 amino acids. The ends were cut back, 0 bases at V and 8 bases at J, with 14 bases in the middle.

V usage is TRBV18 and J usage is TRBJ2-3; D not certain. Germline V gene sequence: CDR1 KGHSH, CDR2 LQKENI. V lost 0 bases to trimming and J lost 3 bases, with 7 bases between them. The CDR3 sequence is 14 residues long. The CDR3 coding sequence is TGTGCCAGCTCACCACCGTGGCGGACAGATACGCAGTATTTT. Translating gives CASSPPWRTDTQYF.

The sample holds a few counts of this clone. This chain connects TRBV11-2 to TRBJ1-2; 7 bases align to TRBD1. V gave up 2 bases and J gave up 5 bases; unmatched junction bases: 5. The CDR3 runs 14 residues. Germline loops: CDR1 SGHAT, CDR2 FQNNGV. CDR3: CASSLWDRPYGYTF. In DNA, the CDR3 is TGTGCCAGCAGCTTATGGGACAGACCTTATGGCTACACCTTC.

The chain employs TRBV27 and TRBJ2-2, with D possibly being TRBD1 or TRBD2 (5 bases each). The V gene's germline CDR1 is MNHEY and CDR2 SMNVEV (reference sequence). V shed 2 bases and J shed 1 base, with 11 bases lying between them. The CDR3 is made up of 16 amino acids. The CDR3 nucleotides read TGTGCCAGCAGTTTAGGGAGACAGCTGAACACCGGGGAGCTGTTTTTT. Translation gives CASSLGRQLNTGELFF.

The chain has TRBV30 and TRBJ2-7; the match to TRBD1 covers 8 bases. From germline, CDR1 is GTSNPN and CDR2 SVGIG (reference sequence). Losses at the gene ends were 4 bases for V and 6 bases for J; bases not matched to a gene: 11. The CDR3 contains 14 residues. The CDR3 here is CAWNSDREGGEQYF. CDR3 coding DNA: TGTGCCTGGAACTCGGACAGGGAAGGGGGCGAGCAGTACTTC.

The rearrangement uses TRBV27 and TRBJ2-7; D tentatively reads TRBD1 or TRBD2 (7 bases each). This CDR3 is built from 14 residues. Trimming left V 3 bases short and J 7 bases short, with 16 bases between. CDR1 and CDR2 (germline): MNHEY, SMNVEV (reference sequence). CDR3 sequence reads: CASSFSGGAGEQYF. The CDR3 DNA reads TGTGCCAGCAGTTTTTCAGGGGGGGCGGGGGAGCAGTACTTC.

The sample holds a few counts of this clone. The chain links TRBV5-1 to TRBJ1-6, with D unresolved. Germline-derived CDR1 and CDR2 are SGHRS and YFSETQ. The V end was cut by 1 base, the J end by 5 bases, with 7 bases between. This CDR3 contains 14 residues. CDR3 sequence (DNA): TGCGCCAGCAGCTTGAACGGAGATAATTCACCCCTCCACTTT. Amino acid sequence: CASSLNGDNSPLHF.

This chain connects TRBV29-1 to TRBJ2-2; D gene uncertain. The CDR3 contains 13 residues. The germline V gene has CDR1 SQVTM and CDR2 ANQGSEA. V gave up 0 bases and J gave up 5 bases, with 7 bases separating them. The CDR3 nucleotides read TGCAGCGTTGAAGAGCGCAGGACCGGGGAGCTGTTTTTT. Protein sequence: CSVEERRTGELFF.

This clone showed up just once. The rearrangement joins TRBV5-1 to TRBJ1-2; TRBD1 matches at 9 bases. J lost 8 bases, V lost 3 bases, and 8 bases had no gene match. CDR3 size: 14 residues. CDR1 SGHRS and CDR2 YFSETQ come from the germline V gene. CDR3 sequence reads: CASSSGDRAFGYTF. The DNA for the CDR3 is TGCGCCAGCAGCTCGGGGGACAGGGCTTTCGGCTACACCTTC.

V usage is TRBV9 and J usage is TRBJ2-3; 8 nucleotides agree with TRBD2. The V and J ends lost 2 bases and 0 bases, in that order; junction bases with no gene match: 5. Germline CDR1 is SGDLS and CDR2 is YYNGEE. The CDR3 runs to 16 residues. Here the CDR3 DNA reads TGTGCCAGCAGCGTTACAGAGCGGGGGAGCACAGATACGCAGTATTTT. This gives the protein CASSVTERGSTDTQYF.

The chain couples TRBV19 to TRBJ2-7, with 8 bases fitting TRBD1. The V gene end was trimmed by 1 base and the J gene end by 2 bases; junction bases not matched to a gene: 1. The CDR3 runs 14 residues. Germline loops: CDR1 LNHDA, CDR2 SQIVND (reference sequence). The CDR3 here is CASSIGRGPYEQYF. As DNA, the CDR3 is TGTGCCAGTAGTATAGGCAGGGGGCCCTACGAGCAGTACTTC.

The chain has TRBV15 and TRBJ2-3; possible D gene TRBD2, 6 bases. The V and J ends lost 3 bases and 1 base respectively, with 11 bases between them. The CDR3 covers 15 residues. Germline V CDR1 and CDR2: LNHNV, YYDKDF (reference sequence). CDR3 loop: CATSSGGKGTDTQYF. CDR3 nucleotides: TGTGCCACCAGCAGTGGAGGGAAGGGCACAGATACGCAGTATTTT.